This is a list of T cell receptor beta chains from one sample in a study of early T cells in non-severe SARS-CoV-2 infection. MiXCR was run by TCRdb on the 5' RACE reads, yielding one entry per CDR3 protein. The sample comprises approximately 26,000 distinct CDR3 sequences, roughly 4.3% of which are singletons, and about an eighth rests with the top ten. The sample comprised whole blood. All receptors derive from an adult who was a healthcare worker with PCR-confirmed SARS-CoV-2 infection or an uninfected control (not recorded which). Each CDR3 is given with its conserved first and last residue. D genes are given only for firm matches. Clone size reads once, few, many, or a class if the clone is expanded.

D gene | clone size | J gene | V gene | CDR3 DNA | CDR3 protein
NA | many | TRBJ2-5 | TRBV14 | TGTGCCAGCAGCCAAGATAAACAGCTCCGGGAGACCCAGTACTTC | CASSQDKQLRETQYF
NA | many | TRBJ2-5 | TRBV20-1 | TGCAGTGCTAGACCACCCGGGGACTTTAGGGCCCAGTACTTC | CSARPPGDFRAQYF
TRBD1 | many | TRBJ2-4 | TRBV7-2 | TGTGCCAGCAGCTCCGGGACAGGGGCCAAAAACATTCAGTACTTC | CASSSGTGAKNIQYF
NA | few | TRBJ2-2 | TRBV29-1 | TGCAGCGTTGGGGGGACCGGGGAGCTGTTTTTT | CSVGGTGELFF
NA | many | TRBJ2-2 | TRBV27 | TGTGCCAGCAGTTTTCCTCGGCTGGAGGGTACCGGGGAGCTGTTTTTT | CASSFPRLEGTGELFF
TRBD2 | many | TRBJ2-3 | TRBV7-3 | TGTGCCAGCAGCTCCGGGGGACTAGCGACATCAGATACGCAGTATTTT | CASSSGGLATSDTQYF
NA | many | TRBJ2-2 | TRBV4-1 | TGCGCCAGCAGCCGCAACAGGGTGGACGGGGAGCTGTTTTTT | CASSRNRVDGELFF
TRBD2 | many | TRBJ2-1 | TRBV2 | TGTGCCAGCAGCACACTAGCGGGCGCCTCCTACAATGAGCAGTTCTTC | CASSTLAGASYNEQFF
NA | many | TRBJ2-7 | TRBV4-3 | TGCGCCAGCAGCCAAGGGACACTCTACGAGCAGTACTTC | CASSQGTLYEQYF
TRBD2 | many | TRBJ2-7 | TRBV20-1 | TGCAGTGCTAGTAGTGGGGTAGCGGGTTCCTACGAGCAGTACTTC | CSASSGVAGSYEQYF